This is a list of T cell receptor beta chains from one sample in a study of cytomegalovirus exposure and HLA in healthy donors. Data came from immunoSEQ multiplex PCR; TCRdb stores just in-frame clones and leaves some out. Altogether around 50,000 clones are present, roughly 80% being singletons, with the ten largest covering over 1.5%. The sequenced sample was PBMCs. The receptors were gathered from a man aged 35-49 years in good health and CMV-seronegative. The CDR3 runs from the conserved cysteine through the conserved F or W. The D gene is left open where the match is weak. Only part of the rows carry a size: once, few, many, or a class if the clone is expanded.

j_call | d_call | v_call | clone_size | cdr3_nt | cdr3_aa
TRBJ2-1 | . | TRBV18 | . | TGTGCCAGCTCAGCGGGACGAGGGTACAATGAGCAGTTCTTC | CASSAGRGYNEQFF
TRBJ2-1 | . | TRBV5-1 | . | TGCGCCAGCAGGTGGGTCGGGTACAATGAGCAGTTCTTC | CASRWVGYNEQFF
TRBJ2-1 | . | TRBV6-5 | few | TGTGCCAGCAGTTACCCCACAGGAGAGCAGTTCTTC | CASSYPTGEQFF
TRBJ2-2 | TRBD2 | TRBV4-2 | . | TGTGCCAGCAGCCGAGACGGGGGGGGCCCCGGGGAGCTGTTTTTT | CASSRDGGGPGELFF
TRBJ1-4 | . | TRBV11-2 | once | TGTGCCAGCAGCTGGAAGGGGGTGACTAATGAAAAACTGTTTTTT | CASSWKGVTNEKLFF
TRBJ1-6 | . | TRBV27 | . | TGTGCCAGCAGTCCCACCCCCCAGTCTTATTCACCCCTCCACTTT | CASSPTPQSYSPLHF
TRBJ2-7 | . | TRBV5-1 | . | TGCGCCAGCAGCGGAGCACCTCCCTACGAGCAGTACTTC | CASSGAPPYEQYF
TRBJ1-2 | . | TRBV5-1 | . | TGCGCCAGCAGCCTTAGGTCGGGGAACTATGGCTACACCTTC | CASSLRSGNYGYTF
TRBJ1-5 | TRBD1 | TRBV2 | . | TGTGCCAGCAGTGCCCCAGGGGACAGGGCCTTTAGCAATCAGCCCCAGCATTTT | CASSAPGDRAFSNQPQHF
TRBJ2-3 | . | TRBV6-5 | once | TGTGCCAGCAGGGTGGGGGGGCCGGCAGATACGCAGTATTTT | CASRVGGPADTQYF
TRBJ1-1 | . | TRBV7-2 | . | TGTGCCAGCAGCTTAGTAAGGGGGGGACCCTCTCTCATGAACACTGAAGCTTTCTTT | CASSLVRGGPSLMNTEAFF
TRBJ2-3 | . | TRBV11-3 | . | TGTGCCAGCAGCTTATCTTCGGGAACTTGGGATACGCAGTATTTT | CASSLSSGTWDTQYF
TRBJ1-2 | TRBD1 | TRBV7-2 | . | TGTGCCAGCAGCTTGGACAGGGGGCGGGGCTACACCTTC | CASSLDRGRGYTF
TRBJ1-2 | TRBD1 | TRBV19 | . | TGTGCCAGTAGTCCAAGGACAGGGGACTATGGCTACACCTTC | CASSPRTGDYGYTF
TRBJ1-4 | . | TRBV5-1 | . | TGCGCCAGCAGCTTGTCAGGGCCTAATGAAAAACTGTTTTTT | CASSLSGPNEKLFF
TRBJ1-2 | . | TRBV2 | . | TGTGCCAGCAGTGAGTCAGGGCAGGGCTACACCTTC | CASSESGQGYTF
TRBJ2-3 | TRBD2 | TRBV4-1 | . | TGCGCCAGCAGGGGACTAGCGGGGACAGATACGCAGTATTTT | CASRGLAGTDTQYF
TRBJ2-3 | TRBD1 | TRBV5-1 | . | TGCGCCAGCAGCTTGGCCCTGCAGGGGGCGACAGATACGCAGTATTTT | CASSLALQGATDTQYF
TRBJ1-2 | . | TRBV6-6 | . | TGTGCCAGCAGTTTTCTCCTGGGGAGGGCGGGTGGCTACACCTTC | CASSFLLGRAGGYTF
TRBJ1-3 | TRBD1 | TRBV30 | . | TGTGCCTGGAGGCTGACAGGGGGAAACACCATATATTTT | CAWRLTGGNTIYF
TRBJ1-1 | . | TRBV20-1 | . | TGCAGTGCTATGGCAGGCGCTGAAGCTTTCTTT | CSAMAGAEAFF
TRBJ2-2 | TRBD2 | TRBV7-8 | . | TGTGCCAGCAGCGAACTTGGACTAGCGGTGAACACCGGGGAGCTGTTTTTT | CASSELGLAVNTGELFF
TRBJ2-4 | . | TRBV13 | . | TGTGCCAGCAGCTTAGGCTTGAGGGACATTCAGTACTTC | CASSLGLRDIQYF
TRBJ1-2 | . | TRBV5-1 | . | TGCGCCAGCAGCCCCGACAGTAACTATGGCTACACCTTC | CASSPDSNYGYTF
TRBJ1-1 | TRBD1 | TRBV2 | few | TGTGCCAGCAGTGACAGGGGGCGCGGGACTGAAGCTTTCTTT | CASSDRGRGTEAFF
TRBJ2-3 | TRBD2 | TRBV5-4 | . | TGTGCCAGCAGCTCCGGACTAGCGGGGGCCCCCAAAGATACGCAGTATTTT | CASSSGLAGAPKDTQYF
TRBJ1-1 | . | TRBV6-1 | few | TGTGCCAGCAGTGTCCGACAGATGAACACTGAAGCTTTCTTT | CASSVRQMNTEAFF
TRBJ1-2 | . | TRBV11-1 | . | TGTGCCAGCAGCTTAGGAACTGGGGCCGGTGGCTACACCTTC | CASSLGTGAGGYTF
TRBJ2-2 | . | TRBV6-4 | . | TGTGCCAGCAGGAAGTTCGGCGGCACCGGGGAGCTGTTTTTT | CASRKFGGTGELFF
TRBJ1-4 | . | TRBV5-1 | . | TGCGCCAGCAGCGTCCAACAGGGACCAACTAATGAAAAACTGTTTTTT | CASSVQQGPTNEKLFF
TRBJ2-3 | TRBD2 | TRBV15 | . | TGTGCCACCAGCAGAGATCGAGGGAGGGGCACAGATACGCAGTATTTT | CATSRDRGRGTDTQYF